A selection of T cell receptor beta chains follows, all from one sample in a study of blood T cell repertoires in COVID-19. The table came from immunoSEQ multiplex PCR; TCRdb's copy has only in-frame clones and leaves some out. This sample yields 110,000 to 150,000 clones, of which around 90% are seen a single time; approximately 10% belongs to the top ten. Sequencing used peripheral blood. These receptors were collected from a woman aged 80 or over with acute or convalescent COVID-19. The CDR3 runs from the conserved cysteine through the conserved F or W. The D gene is left open where the match is weak. A row's size may be missing; if present it is once, few, many or a size class.

j_call v_call d_call clone_size cdr3_nt cdr3_aa
TRBJ1-6 TRBV10-1 TRBD1 NA TGCGCCATCCTGACAGGGGATTCACCCCTCCACTTT CAILTGDSPLHF
TRBJ1-3 TRBV4-2 NA once TGTGCCAGCAGCCCGGGGGCTGGAAACACCATATATTTT CASSPGAGNTIYF
TRBJ2-6 TRBV5-6 NA once TGTGCCAGCAGCTCCCTCAGGGAATCTGGGGCCAACGTCCTGACTTTC CASSSLRESGANVLTF
TRBJ2-1 TRBV11-2 NA once TGTGCCAGCAGCTTTCTTAGCGGTAACAATGAGCAGTTCTTC CASSFLSGNNEQFF
TRBJ2-6 TRBV19 NA NA TGTGCCAGTAGTATGAGGGCTGGGGCCAACGTCCTGACTTTC CASSMRAGANVLTF
TRBJ2-5 TRBV5-8 TRBD1 once TGTGCCAGCAGCTTGGAAGGGACAGCGTCAGAGACCCAGTACTTC CASSLEGTASETQYF
TRBJ1-5 TRBV24-1 NA once TGTGCCACAGCCCAGGGAAAGGAGCAAGTTCAGCCCCAGCATTTT CATAQGKEQVQPQHF
TRBJ1-2 TRBV10-3 TRBD1 NA TGTGCCATCAGTGAGTCGTATACCGGGACAGGGGGCGCGGGCTACACCTTC CAISESYTGTGGAGYTF
TRBJ2-2 TRBV7-9 NA NA TGTGCCAGCAGCTTCCCAGGAATAGGGGATACCGGGGAGCTGTTTTTT CASSFPGIGDTGELFF
TRBJ1-3 TRBV28 TRBD1 NA TGTGCCAGCAGTTTCAGGACAGGGGGAGGAAACACCATATATTTT CASSFRTGGGNTIYF
TRBJ1-4 TRBV10-3 TRBD1 NA TGTGCCATCAGTGCGGCGACAGGGTCGAGTGAAAAACTGTTTTTT CAISAATGSSEKLFF
TRBJ2-5 TRBV7-3 TRBD1 NA TGTGCCAGCAGCTTAGTACAGGGGGTCCAAGAGACCCAGTACTTC CASSLVQGVQETQYF